This T cell receptor beta chain was profiled in a study of blood T cells in healthy people across ages. Study-level background: Capture via template switching afforded approximately one barcoded beta molecule per two T cells. Study-level results: Naive T cell percentage showed a strong correlation with the diversity of TCR beta.

The CDR3 consists of 16 residues. The V gene's germline CDR1 is SGHTA and CDR2 FQGNSA. V was clipped by 5 bases and J by 7 bases; unmatched bases: 8. A second PCR of roughly 7 to 11 cycles used a sample-barcoded 5' primer and a J-beta primer mix. Every sample returned 2.5 million or more CDR3-containing paired-end reads. TCRdb called the 5' RACE reads again in MiXCR, with one record for every CDR3 protein. The sample yields 1.5 million to 2 million distinct CDR3 sequences, just under 50% seen once. Peripheral blood was drawn, approximately 9.5 milliliters per donor. About this clonotype itself: Its cognate antigen is unknown.

The receptor was isolated from a woman aged 40 to 50 in good health. The sample comprised blood. This chain joins TRBV7-2 and TRBJ1-4; 12 nucleotides match TRBD1. CDR3 DNA sequence: TGTGCCAGCAGCACCGGGACAGGGGGCGGAGGTGAAAAACTGTTTTTT. As protein: CASSTGTGGGGEKLFF.